The TCR beta chain under discussion was sequenced for a study of blood T cell repertoires in COVID-19. Study-level background: Samples representing acute and convalescent COVID-19 were sourced from the United States, Italy and Spain. PBMCs, B-cell-depleted T cells, or T cells provided the cDNA or gDNA that made up the material.

Germline values: CDR1 SGHAT, CDR2 FQDESV (reference sequence). The junction had 12 bases not matched to a gene; V was cut back by 5 bases and J by 7 bases. This CDR3 region has 16 residues. Under the authors' procedure: Amplification with reference gene primers provided the estimates of nucleated cell counts. Produced via immunoSEQ multiplex PCR; TCRdb's table is partial and in-frame only. For V, J and clone size, that table is used; D and trimming come from the DNA. Among approximately 28,000 clones, about 85% were seen once, and the ten largest hold more than 15%. The sequencing sample was made of peripheral blood. The chain recombines TRBV11-1 with TRBJ2-1; 9 bases align to TRBD2. This receptor was obtained from a woman in her fifties or sixties with acute or convalescent COVID-19. CDR3 sequence reads: CASSAQGSGGRNEQFF. CDR3 in DNA: TGTGCCAGCAGCGCTCAGGGTAGCGGGGGAAGGAATGAGCAGTTCTTC.